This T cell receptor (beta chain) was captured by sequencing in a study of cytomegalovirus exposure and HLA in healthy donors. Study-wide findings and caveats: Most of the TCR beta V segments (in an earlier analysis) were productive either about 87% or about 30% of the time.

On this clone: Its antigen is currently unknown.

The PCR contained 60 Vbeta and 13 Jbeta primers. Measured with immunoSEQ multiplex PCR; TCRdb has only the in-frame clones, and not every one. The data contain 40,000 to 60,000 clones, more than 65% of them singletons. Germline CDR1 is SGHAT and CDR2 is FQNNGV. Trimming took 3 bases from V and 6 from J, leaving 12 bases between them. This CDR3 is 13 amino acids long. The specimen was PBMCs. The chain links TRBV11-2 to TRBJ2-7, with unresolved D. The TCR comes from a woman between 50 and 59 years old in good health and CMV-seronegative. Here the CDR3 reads CASSFTFFGEQYF. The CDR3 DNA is TGTGCCAGCAGCTTCACATTTTTTGGCGAGCAGTACTTC.